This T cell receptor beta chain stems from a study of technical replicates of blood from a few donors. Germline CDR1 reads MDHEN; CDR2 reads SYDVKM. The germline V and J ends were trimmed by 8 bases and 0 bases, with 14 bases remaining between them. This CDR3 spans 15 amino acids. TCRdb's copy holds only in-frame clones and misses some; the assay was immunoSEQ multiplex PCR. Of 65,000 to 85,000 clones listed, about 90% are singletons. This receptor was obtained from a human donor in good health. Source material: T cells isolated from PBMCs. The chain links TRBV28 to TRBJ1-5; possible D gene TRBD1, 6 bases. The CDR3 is CASGQGTGSNQPQHF. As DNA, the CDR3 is TGTGCCAGCGGGCAGGGGACGGGTAGCAATCAGCCCCAGCATTTT.